These 7 T cell receptor beta chains share one sample of origin, sequenced in a study of shared clonotypes between healthy human individuals. Produced via immunoSEQ multiplex PCR; TCRdb's table is partial and in-frame only. The sample records roughly 1,500,000 clones, 95% to 99% being singletons. The sequenced sample was naive CD4+ T cells sorted from blood. Described subset: CD45RA+ positively selected. These receptors were taken from a man aged 25-45 years in good health.

The chain employs TRBV5-1 and TRBJ2-5; D remains ambiguous. The length of the CDR3 is 14 residues. CDR1 SGHRS and CDR2 YFSETQ come from the germline V gene. V shed 0 bases and J shed 3 bases, with 9 bases lying between them. In nucleotides, the CDR3 is TGCGCCAGCAGCTTGGTCGCGGCTGAAGAGACCCAGTACTTC. Encoded protein: CASSLVAAEETQYF.

Concerning this clone: Additional DNA sequences in this sample encode the identical CDR3. V gene TRBV5-1 combines with J gene TRBJ2-5, with 7 bases fitting TRBD1. The CDR3 has 14 residues. V shed 4 bases and J 1 base; nucleotides not matched to a gene: 4. CDR1 and CDR2 from the germline V gene are SGHRS and YFSETQ. CDR3 in DNA: TGCGCCAGCAGCCTTACAGGGGCCCAAGAGACCCAGTACTTC. As protein: CASSLTGAQETQYF.

V gene TRBV4-2 combines with J gene TRBJ2-3, with 9 nucleotides matching TRBD2. V shed 1 base and J 4 bases; nucleotides not matched to a gene: 6. CDR3 length equals 16 residues. CDR1 is LGHNA, CDR2 YNFKEQ, per germline. The CDR3 DNA sequence: TGTGCCAGCAGCCAAGGGCTAGCGGGAAGACCAGATACGCAGTATTTT. As protein: CASSQGLAGRPDTQYF.

This clone was counted a single time. The V call is TRBV19, the J call TRBJ2-5, with D tentatively TRBD2 (7 bases). Germline V gene sequence: CDR1 LNHDA, CDR2 SQIVND (reference sequence). The CDR3 is 14 amino acids. V was shortened by 6 bases and J by 4 bases, with 15 bases between the two germline ends. CDR3 sequence reads: CASSEGGVRETQYF. CDR3 DNA: TGTGCCAGTAGCGAAGGGGGGGTCCGAGAGACCCAGTACTTC.

The chain recombines TRBV19 with TRBJ2-2, with TRBD2 identical over 12 bases. Trimming removed 3 bases from V and 5 bases from J; junction bases left unmatched: 10. The CDR3 sequence is 18 residues long. Germline V lookup: CDR1 LNHDA, CDR2 SQIVND (reference sequence). CDR3 sequence reads: CASSIWASGRAGTGELFF. CDR3 bases: TGTGCCAGTAGTATTTGGGCTAGCGGGAGGGCCGGAACCGGGGAGCTGTTTTTT.

CDR3 coding DNA: TGCGCCAGCAGCTTGGAGGCGGGACTAGTCGGACTTGAGCAGTTCTTC. Its protein is CASSLEAGLVGLEQFF. The genes are TRBV5-1 and TRBJ2-1; TRBD2 agrees at 8 bases. V shed 0 bases and J 9 bases; nucleotides not matched to a gene: 11. The CDR3 is 16 amino acids. CDR1 is SGHRS, CDR2 YFSETQ, per germline.

This chain uses TRBV21-1 with TRBJ2-1; the table's D call TRBD2 went unverified against the DNA. TRBV21-1 is classified as a pseudogene. The CDR3 is 15 amino acids. This CDR3 is CASSKDAGGFNEQFF. Written as DNA, the CDR3 is TGTGCCAGCAGCAAGGACGCGGGAGGTTTCAATGAGCAGTTCTTC.